Listed below are T cell receptor beta chains from one sample, sequenced in a study of OX40 agonist ivuxolimab in advanced cancers. Clones were sequenced by immunoSEQ multiplex PCR, and TCRdb holds only the in-frame ones, with some missing. The top ten clones hold about 6% of a sample with about 50,000 clones, approximately 90% of them seen once. Specimen: CD4+ or CD8+ T cells sorted from blood, collected in a trial of the OX40 agonist ivuxolimab. These TCRs come from an adult with an advanced solid tumor such as melanoma, head and neck, liver or kidney cancer. The CDR3 runs from the conserved cysteine through the conserved F or W. D genes are given only for firm matches. For some rows the clone size is stated as once, few or many, or as a class when expanded; others skip it.

j_gene | d_gene | v_gene | abundance | CDR3aa | CDR3nt
TRBJ2-7 | - | TRBV28 | - | CASTLRPPYEQYF | TGTGCCAGCACCCTTCGGCCCCCGTACGAGCAGTACTTC
TRBJ2-2 | - | TRBV6-5 | - | CASSMGQYTGELFF | TGTGCCAGCAGTATGGGACAATACACCGGGGAGCTGTTTTTT
TRBJ1-1 | - | TRBV7-9 | - | CASRTSDLLWMNTEAFF | TGTGCCAGCCGTACGTCGGACCTACTATGGATGAACACTGAAGCTTTCTTT
TRBJ2-1 | - | TRBV7-9 | once | CASSYLEEQFF | TGTGCCAGCAGCTACCTAGAGGAGCAGTTCTTC
TRBJ1-5 | TRBD1 | TRBV19 | - | CASSWTGGNQPQHF | TGTGCCAGTAGTTGGACAGGGGGAAATCAGCCCCAGCATTTT
TRBJ1-2 | - | TRBV7-9 | - | CASTPGGGYTF | TGTGCCAGCACCCCGGGGGGAGGCTACACCTTC
TRBJ1-4 | - | TRBV7-9 | - | CASSSIVGTSELFF | TGTGCCAGCAGCTCCATAGTAGGGACGTCGGAACTGTTTTTT
TRBJ1-1 | - | TRBV2 | few | CASSVGPNTEAFF | TGTGCCAGCAGTGTCGGGCCAAACACTGAAGCTTTCTTT
TRBJ2-5 | TRBD2 | TRBV6-6 | - | CATSPSGGQETQYF | TGTGCCACCAGTCCTAGCGGGGGTCAAGAGACCCAGTACTTC
TRBJ2-5 | - | TRBV25-1 | - | CASSEPSFETQYF | TGTGCCAGCAGTGAACCTAGCTTCGAGACCCAGTACTTC
TRBJ2-7 | - | TRBV19 | - | CASSNPGLFYEQYF | TGTGCCAGTAGTAACCCCGGATTATTTTACGAGCAGTACTTC
TRBJ1-2 | - | TRBV4-3 | - | CASSQETAANYGYTF | TGCGCCAGCAGCCAAGAAACCGCTGCAAACTATGGCTACACCTTC
TRBJ2-3 | TRBD1 | TRBV15 | - | CATSRGQGLGGTDTQYF | TGTGCCACCAGCAGAGGACAGGGTTTGGGTGGCACAGATACGCAGTATTTT
TRBJ2-3 | - | TRBV7-9 | - | CASSFASDTQYF | TGTGCCAGCAGCTTCGCTTCAGATACGCAGTATTTT
TRBJ1-3 | - | TRBV7-9 | - | CASSSPGPGNTIYF | TGTGCCAGCAGCTCCCCAGGGCCTGGAAACACCATATATTTT
TRBJ1-2 | TRBD1 | TRBV4-1 | medium-sized | CASSVPGQINYGYTF | TGCGCCAGCAGTGTACCGGGACAGATTAACTATGGCTACACCTTC
TRBJ2-1 | - | TRBV7-6 | - | CASSPGTPAYNEQFF | TGTGCCAGCAGCCCCGGGACACCAGCCTACAATGAGCAGTTCTTC
TRBJ2-7 | - | TRBV28 | - | CASSLPNYEQYF | TGTGCCAGCAGTTTACCGAACTACGAGCAGTACTTC
TRBJ2-7 | - | TRBV19 | - | CASSIFSGPLLSSYEQYF | TGTGCCAGTAGTATTTTCAGCGGGCCCTTGCTAAGCTCCTACGAGCAGTACTTC
TRBJ1-6 | - | TRBV6-5 | - | CASSYSGTAPLHF | TGTGCCAGCAGTTACTCGGGTACGGCACCCCTCCACTTT
TRBJ2-1 | TRBD2 | TRBV7-2 | - | CASSLVAGSYNEQFF | TGTGCCAGCAGCTTAGTAGCGGGCTCCTACAATGAGCAGTTCTTC
TRBJ1-2 | - | TRBV6-1 | once | CASIPGVGGGVGYTF | TGTGCCAGCATCCCAGGAGTGGGGGGAGGGGTCGGCTACACCTTC
TRBJ2-7 | - | TRBV13 | - | CASSPEGGGREQYF | TGTGCCAGCAGCCCTGAGGGGGGAGGTCGGGAGCAGTACTTC
TRBJ1-2 | - | TRBV4-1 | few | CASSRTPGQPNYGYTF | TGCGCCAGCAGCCGAACCCCGGGACAACCTAACTATGGCTACACCTTC
TRBJ2-3 | - | TRBV28 | - | CASRPGQQNTDTQYF | TGTGCCAGCAGACCTGGACAGCAAAACACAGATACGCAGTATTTT
TRBJ2-3 | - | TRBV27 | once | CASSLLGGPPDTQYF | TGTGCCAGCAGTCTCCTGGGGGGGCCGCCAGATACGCAGTATTTT
TRBJ1-2 | TRBD1 | TRBV5-4 | few | CASRWGATGDNYGYTF | TGTGCCAGCAGGTGGGGTGCGACAGGGGATAACTATGGCTACACCTTC
TRBJ2-1 | TRBD2 | TRBV9 | - | CASSVDRTSGVNEQFF | TGTGCCAGCAGCGTAGATAGGACTAGCGGGGTTAATGAGCAGTTCTTC
TRBJ2-1 | - | TRBV19 | - | CASSNILYNEQFF | TGTGCCAGTAGTAACATACTATACAATGAGCAGTTCTTC
TRBJ1-1 | TRBD1 | TRBV5-4 | once | CASSFRDRGREGTEAFF | TGTGCCAGCAGCTTCCGGGACAGGGGACGAGAAGGCACTGAAGCTTTCTTT
TRBJ1-5 | TRBD1 | TRBV2 | - | CASRVTGDGAQPQHF | TGTGCCAGCAGAGTAACAGGGGATGGGGCTCAGCCCCAGCATTTT
TRBJ1-1 | TRBD1 | TRBV19 | - | CASSINRGSEAFF | TGTGCCAGTAGTATAAACAGGGGTTCTGAAGCTTTCTTT
TRBJ2-1 | TRBD1 | TRBV13 | - | CASSVWASPGQGAWEQFF | TGTGCCAGCAGTGTTTGGGCCTCCCCGGGACAGGGTGCATGGGAGCAGTTCTTC
TRBJ1-2 | - | TRBV28 | - | CASSSSRQGADNYGYTF | -
TRBJ2-6 | TRBD1 | TRBV6-5 | - | CASGTGLPGANVLTF | TGTGCCAGCGGGACAGGGCTTCCTGGGGCCAACGTCCTGACTTTC
TRBJ2-5 | - | TRBV4-3 | - | CASSQDYPGEETQYF | TGCGCCAGCAGCCAAGATTATCCGGGAGAAGAGACCCAGTACTTC
TRBJ1-1 | TRBD1 | TRBV9 | - | CASNPGQGSGDTEAFF | TGTGCCAGCAACCCGGGACAGGGATCAGGGGACACTGAAGCTTTCTTT
TRBJ2-1 | TRBD1 | TRBV4-1 | - | CASSRDRGIGEQFF | TGCGCCAGCAGCCGGGACAGGGGTATAGGTGAGCAGTTCTTC
TRBJ2-1 | - | TRBV9 | - | CASSVSPGSYNEQFF | TGTGCCAGCAGCGTAAGCCCCGGAAGTTACAATGAGCAGTTCTTC